The rows below give T cell receptor beta chains drawn from one sample of a study of shared clonotypes between healthy human individuals. The method was immunoSEQ multiplex PCR; TCRdb's version includes in-frame clones alone and lacks a portion of them. This sample has nearly 600,000 clones; less than 97% occur once, and the top ten carry roughly 0.1%. Sequencing input: naive CD8+ T cells sorted from blood. The receptors here all came from a woman under 40 in good health. The CDR3 runs from the conserved cysteine through the conserved F or W. The order of the fields is J gene, V gene, clone size, D gene, CDR3 protein, CDR3 DNA. The D gene is left open where the match is weak. The size entry is marked missing in some rows and otherwise reads once, few, many or a size class.

J gene: TRBJ2-2; V gene: TRBV5-1; clone size: .; D gene: TRBD1; CDR3 protein: CASSSRGLLLGTGELFF; CDR3 DNA: TGCGCCAGCAGCTCCAGGGGGTTGTTATTGGGCACCGGGGAGCTGTTTTTT
J gene: TRBJ2-2; V gene: TRBV14; clone size: .; D gene: TRBD1; CDR3 protein: CASSPKTGGGVDTGELFF; CDR3 DNA: TGTGCCAGCAGCCCTAAGACAGGGGGCGGCGTGGACACCGGGGAGCTGTTTTTT
J gene: TRBJ2-1; V gene: TRBV4-1; clone size: .; D gene: .; CDR3 protein: CASSQANSVYNEQFF; CDR3 DNA: TGCGCCAGCAGCCAAGCTAACAGCGTCTACAATGAGCAGTTCTTC
J gene: TRBJ1-2; V gene: TRBV5-8; clone size: .; D gene: TRBD1; CDR3 protein: CASSAGTGASYGYTF; CDR3 DNA: TGTGCCAGCAGCGCAGGGACAGGGGCTAGCTATGGCTACACCTTC
J gene: TRBJ2-2; V gene: TRBV13; clone size: once; D gene: TRBD2; CDR3 protein: CASSLGLAGLAGELFF; CDR3 DNA: TGTGCCAGCAGCTTAGGGCTAGCGGGATTAGCCGGGGAGCTGTTTTTT
J gene: TRBJ1-4; V gene: TRBV28; clone size: .; D gene: TRBD1; CDR3 protein: CASQPVVGQGVNSEKLFF; CDR3 DNA: TGTGCCAGCCAACCCGTGGTGGGACAGGGTGTGAACAGTGAAAAACTGTTTTTT
J gene: TRBJ2-3; V gene: TRBV11-2; clone size: .; D gene: TRBD2; CDR3 protein: CASREAGEDTQYF; CDR3 DNA: TGTGCCAGCAGGGAAGCGGGAGAAGATACGCAGTATTTT
J gene: TRBJ2-2; V gene: TRBV28; clone size: .; D gene: .; CDR3 protein: CASTLTGELFF; CDR3 DNA: TGTGCCAGCACTCTCACCGGGGAGCTGTTTTTT
J gene: TRBJ2-7; V gene: TRBV2; clone size: once; D gene: TRBD1; CDR3 protein: CASSEGGQGLYEQYF; CDR3 DNA: TGTGCCAGCAGTGAAGGGGGACAGGGCCTCTACGAGCAGTACTTC
J gene: TRBJ2-7; V gene: TRBV6-1; clone size: .; D gene: .; CDR3 protein: CASSEALSGFYEQYF; CDR3 DNA: TGTGCCAGCAGTGAAGCCCTATCGGGGTTCTACGAGCAGTACTTC
J gene: TRBJ2-7; V gene: TRBV9; clone size: .; D gene: .; CDR3 protein: CASSVGGDSPYEQYF; CDR3 DNA: TGTGCCAGCAGCGTAGGGGGGGACAGTCCCTACGAGCAGTACTTC
J gene: TRBJ2-7; V gene: TRBV4-1; clone size: .; D gene: .; CDR3 protein: CASSPRANYEQYF; CDR3 DNA: TGCGCCAGCAGCCCTAGAGCCAACTACGAGCAGTACTTC
J gene: TRBJ1-1; V gene: TRBV5-8; clone size: .; D gene: .; CDR3 protein: CASSLIGDPEAFF; CDR3 DNA: TGTGCCAGCAGCTTGATAGGGGATCCTGAAGCTTTCTTT
J gene: TRBJ2-7; V gene: TRBV29-1; clone size: once; D gene: .; CDR3 protein: CSVGAPEQYF; CDR3 DNA: TGCAGCGTTGGAGCCCCCGAGCAGTACTTC